The text below deals with one T cell receptor beta chain. Sequenced material consisted of expressed TCRB transcripts (all of the isolated RNA was reverse transcribed). Sequenced by immunoSEQ multiplex PCR; TCRdb stores in-frame clones only, minus some. Of around 15,000 clones listed, approximately 45% are singletons. Germline trimming cut 4 bases from V and 2 bases from J; bases unmatched to any gene: 1. Per the germline V gene, CDR1 is SGHNT and CDR2 is YYREEE (reference sequence). The CDR3 contains 15 residues. This sample is drawn from a study of beta chain features in type 1 diabetes. The sequencing input was stem cell memory CD4+ T cells from blood. This receptor was obtained from a woman aged 40 to 49 in good health. The chain employs TRBV5-4 and TRBJ2-2; 11 bases are shared with TRBD1. The CDR3 sequence is CASSRTGGNTGELFF. The CDR3 bases are TGTGCCAGCAGCCGGACAGGGGGCAACACCGGGGAGCTGTTTTTT.